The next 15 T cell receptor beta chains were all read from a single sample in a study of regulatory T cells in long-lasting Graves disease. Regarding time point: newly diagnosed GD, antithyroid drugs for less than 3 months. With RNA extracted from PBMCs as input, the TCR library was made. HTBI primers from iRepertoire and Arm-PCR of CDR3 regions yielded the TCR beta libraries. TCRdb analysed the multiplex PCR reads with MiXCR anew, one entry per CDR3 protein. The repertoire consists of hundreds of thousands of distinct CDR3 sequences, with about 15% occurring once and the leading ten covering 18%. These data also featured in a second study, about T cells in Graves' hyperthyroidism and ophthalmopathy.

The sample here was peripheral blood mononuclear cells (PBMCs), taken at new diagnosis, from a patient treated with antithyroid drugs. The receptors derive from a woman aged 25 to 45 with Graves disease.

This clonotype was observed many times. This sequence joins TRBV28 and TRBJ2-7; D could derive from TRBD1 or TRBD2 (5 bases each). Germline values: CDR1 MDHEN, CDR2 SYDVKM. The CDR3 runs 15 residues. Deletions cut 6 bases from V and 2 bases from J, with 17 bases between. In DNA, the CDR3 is TGTGCCAGCAGATCCTCAGGGACCCAACCCTACGAGCAGTACTTC. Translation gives CASRSSGTQPYEQYF.

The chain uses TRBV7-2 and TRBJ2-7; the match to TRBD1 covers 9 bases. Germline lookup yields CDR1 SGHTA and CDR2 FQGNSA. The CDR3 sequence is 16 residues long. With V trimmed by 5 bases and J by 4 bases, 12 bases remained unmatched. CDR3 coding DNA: TGTGCCAGCAGCCTAACCGGGACAGGGCTAGGGTACGAGCAGTACTTC. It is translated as CASSLTGTGLGYEQYF.

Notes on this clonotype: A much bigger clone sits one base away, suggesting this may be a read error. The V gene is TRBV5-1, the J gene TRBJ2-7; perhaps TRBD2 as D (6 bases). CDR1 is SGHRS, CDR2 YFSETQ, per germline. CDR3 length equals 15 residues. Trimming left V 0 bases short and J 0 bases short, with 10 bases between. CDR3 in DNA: TGCGCCAGCAGCTTGGACGGGGGAAGCTCCTACGAGCAGTACGTC. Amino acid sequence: CASSLDGGSSYEQYV.

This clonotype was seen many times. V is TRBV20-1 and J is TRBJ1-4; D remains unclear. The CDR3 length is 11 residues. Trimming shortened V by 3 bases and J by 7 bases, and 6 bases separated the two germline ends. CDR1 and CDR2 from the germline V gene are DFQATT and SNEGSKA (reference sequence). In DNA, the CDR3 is TGCAGTGCTAGTAGAGGTGAAAAACTGTTTTTT. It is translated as CSASRGEKLFF.

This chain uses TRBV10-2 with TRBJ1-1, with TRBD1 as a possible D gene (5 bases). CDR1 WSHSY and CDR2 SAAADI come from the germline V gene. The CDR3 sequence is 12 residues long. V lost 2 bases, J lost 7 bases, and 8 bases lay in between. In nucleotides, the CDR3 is TGCGCCAGCAGTGAGATCAGGGATGAAGCTTTCTTT. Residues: CASSEIRDEAFF.

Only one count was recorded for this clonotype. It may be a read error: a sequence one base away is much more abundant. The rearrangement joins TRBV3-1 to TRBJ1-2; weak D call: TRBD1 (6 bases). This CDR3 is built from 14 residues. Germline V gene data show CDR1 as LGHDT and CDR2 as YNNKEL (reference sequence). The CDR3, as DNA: TGTGCCGGCAGCCATGTACAGGGTCGGTATGGCTACACCTTC. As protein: CAGSHVQGRYGYTF.

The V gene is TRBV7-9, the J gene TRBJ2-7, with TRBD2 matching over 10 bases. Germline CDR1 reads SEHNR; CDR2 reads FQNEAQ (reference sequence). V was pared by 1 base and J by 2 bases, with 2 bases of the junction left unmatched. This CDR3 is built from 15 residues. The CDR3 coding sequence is TGTGCCAGCAGCTTAGAGAGCGGGAGGGCCTACGAGCAGTACTTC. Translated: CASSLESGRAYEQYF.

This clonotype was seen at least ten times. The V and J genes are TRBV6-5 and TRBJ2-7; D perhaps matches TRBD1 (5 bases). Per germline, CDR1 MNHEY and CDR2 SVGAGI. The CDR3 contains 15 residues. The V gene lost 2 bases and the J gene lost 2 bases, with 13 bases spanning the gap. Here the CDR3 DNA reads TGTGCCAGCAGTTACCTCTTTCAGGGTGCCTACGAGCAGTACTTC. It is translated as CASSYLFQGAYEQYF.

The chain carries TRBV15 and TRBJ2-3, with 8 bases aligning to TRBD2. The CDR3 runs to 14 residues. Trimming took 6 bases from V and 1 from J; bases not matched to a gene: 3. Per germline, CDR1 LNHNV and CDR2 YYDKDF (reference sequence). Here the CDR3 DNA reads TGTGCCACCAGTTTACTAGCGGGCACAGATACGCAGTATTTT. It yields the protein CATSLLAGTDTQYF.

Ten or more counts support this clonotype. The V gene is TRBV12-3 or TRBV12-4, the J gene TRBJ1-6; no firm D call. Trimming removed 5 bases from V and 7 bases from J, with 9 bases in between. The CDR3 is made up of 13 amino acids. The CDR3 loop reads CASSQRQNSPLHF. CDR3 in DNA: TGTGCCAGCAGTCAAAGACAAAATTCACCCCTCCACTTT.

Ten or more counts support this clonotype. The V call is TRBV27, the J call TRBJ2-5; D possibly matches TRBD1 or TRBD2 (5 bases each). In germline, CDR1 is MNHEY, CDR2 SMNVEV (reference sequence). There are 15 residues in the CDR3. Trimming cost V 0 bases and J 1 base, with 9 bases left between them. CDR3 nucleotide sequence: TGTGCCAGCAGTTTATCGACGGGGACCCAAGAGACCCAGTACTTC. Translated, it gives CASSLSTGTQETQYF.

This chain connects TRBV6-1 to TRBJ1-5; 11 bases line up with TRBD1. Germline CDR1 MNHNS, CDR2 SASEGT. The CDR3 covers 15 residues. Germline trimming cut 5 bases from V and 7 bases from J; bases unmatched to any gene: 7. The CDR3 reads CASSRTGGAGQPQHF. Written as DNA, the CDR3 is TGTGCCAGCAGTAGGACAGGGGGCGCGGGGCAGCCCCAGCATTTT.

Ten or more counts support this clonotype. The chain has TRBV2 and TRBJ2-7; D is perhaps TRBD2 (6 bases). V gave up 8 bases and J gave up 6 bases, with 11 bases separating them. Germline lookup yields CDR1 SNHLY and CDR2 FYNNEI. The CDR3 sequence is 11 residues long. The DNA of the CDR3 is TGTGCCAGCGGAAGACTAGTCGAGCAGTACTTC. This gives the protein CASGRLVEQYF.

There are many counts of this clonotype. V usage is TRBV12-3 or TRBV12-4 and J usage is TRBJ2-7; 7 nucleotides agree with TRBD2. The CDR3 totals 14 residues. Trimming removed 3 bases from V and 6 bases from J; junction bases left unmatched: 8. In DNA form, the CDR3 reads TGTGCCAGCAGTTTGGGAGGGAATCTGGGCGAGCAGTACTTC. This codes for CASSLGGNLGEQYF.

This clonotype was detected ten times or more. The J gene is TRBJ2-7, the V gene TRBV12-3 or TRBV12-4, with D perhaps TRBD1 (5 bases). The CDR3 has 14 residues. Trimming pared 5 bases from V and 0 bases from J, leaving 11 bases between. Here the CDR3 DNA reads TGTGCCAGCAGTGCCGACAGAGTCTCCTACGAGCAGTACTTC. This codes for CASSADRVSYEQYF.